Listed here is a single T cell receptor (beta chain). The antigen it recognizes is unknown. Base qualities are not provided; no much larger clone lies one nucleotide away. The data were taken from a study of blood T cell repertoires in COVID-19 (dated by TCRdb to 2019 to 2021). In terms of the full investigation: Collaborator samples came from the United States, Italy and Spain and covered acute and convalescent phases of COVID-19. Subjects who had been exposed to COVID-19, were actively infected with it, or had recovered from it provided the deeply sampled blood TCRbeta repertoires that made up the dataset. Sample metadata almost always included a de-identified subject ID, COVID-19 status, age in years and sex. The material from the prospective study consisted of cDNA or gDNA derived from T cells, B-cell-depleted T cells, or PBMCs. The repertoires were released in a freely available public database meant as a resource for research on the immune response to SARS-CoV-2. Where HLA class I and class II types were available, the types were taken from metadata supplied by the sample provider, not from assay-based typing. The samples were drawn from the first 160 participants of the ongoing ImmuneRACE study and from over 950 subjects provided by 6 global collaborators. General study outcomes and caveats: The quantity of clinical and demographic metadata differed by source and by participant and was supplied without curation.

Counted from cysteine to phenylalanine, this CDR3 has 14 amino acids. The sequence is cut down to CDR3 DNA, 42 bases in frame from base 1. The germline ends are 12 bases apart after V is trimmed by 3 bases and J by 4 bases. The CDR1 and CDR2 encoded by the germline V gene (reference sequence) are MNHEY and SMNVEV. The immunoSEQ Assay, a bias-controlled multiplex PCR, was used to amplify TCRbeta CDR3 regions from genomic DNA. From the authors' description of their analysis: Nucleated cell counts per sample were estimated from amplification of reference gene primers within the assay. To quantify the absolute abundance of each unique TCRbeta CDR3 rearrangement, sequence reads were collapsed and filtered. Productive Simpson clonality was computed per sample as the square root of Simpson's diversity index over productive rearrangements. TCRdb provides this immuneACCESS table in a form limited to in-frame rearrangements. Some clones are lacking; in checked studies, under half of them reflect an unresolved V gene, and why the rest are absent is not known. The DNA gave D and trimming, while V, J and clone size come from that table. The sample includes under 250,000 clones, with roughly 80% observed a single time. Jointly, the top ten make up less than 4% of the sample.

The collaborating institutions used their own protocols to collect whole blood in K2EDTA tubes. For TCRbeta analysis, collaborator samples were shipped as frozen whole blood, as isolated PBMCs, or as DNA extracted from either sample type. This TCR was recovered from a young woman with acute or convalescent COVID-19. Recombination linked TRBV27 to TRBJ1-1; a tentative D call is TRBD1 (6 bases match). Sample: peripheral blood. At the DNA level, the sequence is TGTGCCAGCAGTTTCTCAGGGGTTTTCACTGAAGCTTTCTTT. It encodes CASSFSGVFTEAFF.